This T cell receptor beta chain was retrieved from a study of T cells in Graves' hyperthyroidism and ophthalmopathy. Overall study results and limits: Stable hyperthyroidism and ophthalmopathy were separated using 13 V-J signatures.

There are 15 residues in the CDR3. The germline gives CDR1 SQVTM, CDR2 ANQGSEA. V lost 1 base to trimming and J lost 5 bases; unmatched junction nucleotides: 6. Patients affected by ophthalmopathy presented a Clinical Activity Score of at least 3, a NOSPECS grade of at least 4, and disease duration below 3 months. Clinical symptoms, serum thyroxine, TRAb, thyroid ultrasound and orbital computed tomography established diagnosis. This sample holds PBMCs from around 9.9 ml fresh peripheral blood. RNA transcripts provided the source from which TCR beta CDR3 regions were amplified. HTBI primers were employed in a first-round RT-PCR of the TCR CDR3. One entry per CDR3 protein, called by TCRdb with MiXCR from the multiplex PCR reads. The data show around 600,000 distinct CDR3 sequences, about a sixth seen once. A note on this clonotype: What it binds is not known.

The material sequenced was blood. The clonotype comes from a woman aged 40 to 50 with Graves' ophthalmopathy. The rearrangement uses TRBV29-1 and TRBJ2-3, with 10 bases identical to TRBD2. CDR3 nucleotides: TGCAGCGTTGAAGTTGGCAGCGGGGGGGGAGATACGCAGTATTTT. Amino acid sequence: CSVEVGSGGGDTQYF.